This TCR beta chain stems from a study of a mutant IDH1 vaccine in newly diagnosed glioma. In the study overall: Standard pretreatment was either radiotherapy, temozolomide, or, for most, radiochemotherapy with temozolomide.

The J segment lost 6 bases and the V segment lost 3 bases, leaving 5 bases of the junction unmatched. Germline V gene lookup returns CDR1 SQVTM and CDR2 ANQGSEA. This CDR3 region has 16 residues. Time point noted: week 11, during vaccination. The vaccine gave 300 ug of a 20-mer mutant IDH1 peptide subcutaneously per dose. Details on this clone: Its antigen remains unknown.

Generated by immunoSEQ multiplex PCR, the TCRdb table keeps only in-frame clones and is missing some. The table has about 21,000 clones, nearly 90% seen once. The sequencing here drew on PBMCs, taken from a glioma patient whose treatment included an IDH1 peptide vaccine. The chain combines TRBV29-1 with TRBJ2-1; 16 bases fit TRBD2. The sequence was obtained from a woman aged 40 to 50 with glioma. The CDR3 reads CSVEGTSGRASNEQFF. The CDR3 coding sequence is TGCAGCGTTGAGGGGACTAGCGGGAGGGCGTCCAATGAGCAGTTCTTC.